The T cell receptor (beta chain) under discussion was sequenced for a study of blood T cell repertoires in COVID-19. Study overall: The origin of the acute and convalescent COVID-19 samples was the United States, Italy and Spain. T cells, B-cell-depleted T cells, or PBMCs provided the cDNA or gDNA that served as material.

CDR1 LGHNA and CDR2 YSLEER come from the germline V gene. This CDR3 contains 16 residues. J gave up 3 bases and V 0 bases, and 4 bases lay outside the gene matches. Here immunoSEQ multiplex PCR was the method, and the copy in TCRdb shows in-frame clones only, minus some. Here the sample spans more than 200,000 clones, around nine tenths being singletons. J is TRBJ2-2 and V is TRBV4-3; 7 bases line up with TRBD2. The source is a woman aged 35 to 49 who had recovered from COVID-19. Specimen: peripheral blood. The CDR3, as DNA: TGCGCCAGCAGCCAAGACCCGGGAGGCTACACCGGGGAGCTGTTTTTT. It encodes CASSQDPGGYTGELFF.